This TCR beta chain was captured in a study of technical replicates of blood from several donors. Sequenced by immunoSEQ multiplex PCR; TCRdb stores in-frame clones only, minus some. The profile shows about 100,000 clones, 95% of them singletons. This clone has only one observation. Looked up from germline, CDR1 is SQVTM and CDR2 is ANQGSEA. V gave up 3 bases and J gave up 5 bases, with 7 bases separating them. This CDR3 comprises 12 residues. The sequence derives from a human donor in good health. This chain connects TRBV29-1 to TRBJ2-2; D is undetermined. Sequencing was performed on T cells isolated from PBMCs. In DNA form, the CDR3 reads TGCAGCGTTGATACAATGACCGGGGAGCTGTTTTTT. It translates to CSVDTMTGELFF.